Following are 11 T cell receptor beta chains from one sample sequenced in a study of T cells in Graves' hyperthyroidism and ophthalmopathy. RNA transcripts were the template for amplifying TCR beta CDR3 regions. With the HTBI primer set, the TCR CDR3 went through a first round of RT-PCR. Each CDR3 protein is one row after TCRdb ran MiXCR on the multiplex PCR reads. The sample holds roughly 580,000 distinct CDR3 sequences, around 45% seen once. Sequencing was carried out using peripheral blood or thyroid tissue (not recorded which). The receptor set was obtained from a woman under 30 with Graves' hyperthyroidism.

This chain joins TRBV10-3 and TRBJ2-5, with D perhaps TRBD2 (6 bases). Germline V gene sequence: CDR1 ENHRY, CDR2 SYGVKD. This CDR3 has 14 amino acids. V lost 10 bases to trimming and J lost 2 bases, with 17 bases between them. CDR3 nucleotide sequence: TGTGCCAGCAGGCAGCGGGCAAATCAAGAGACCCAGTACTTC. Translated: CASRQRANQETQYF.

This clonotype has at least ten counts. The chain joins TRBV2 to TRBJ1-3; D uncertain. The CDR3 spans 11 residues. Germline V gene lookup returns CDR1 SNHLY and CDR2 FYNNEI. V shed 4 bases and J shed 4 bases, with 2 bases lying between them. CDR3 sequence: CASSGGNTIYF. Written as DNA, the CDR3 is TGTGCCAGCAGTGGAGGAAACACCATATATTTT.

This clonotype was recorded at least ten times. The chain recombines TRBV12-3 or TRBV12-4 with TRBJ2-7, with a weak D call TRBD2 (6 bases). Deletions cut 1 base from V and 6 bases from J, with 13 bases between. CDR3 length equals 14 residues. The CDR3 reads CASSLGLVPSEQYF. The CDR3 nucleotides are TGTGCCAGCAGTTTAGGACTAGTACCGTCCGAGCAGTACTTC.

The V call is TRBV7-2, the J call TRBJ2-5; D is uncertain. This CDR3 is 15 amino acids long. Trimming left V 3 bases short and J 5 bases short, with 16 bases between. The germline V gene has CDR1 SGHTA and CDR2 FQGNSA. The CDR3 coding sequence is TGTGCCAGCAGCTTTTCCCCCGACCCATTGGAGACCCAGTACTTC. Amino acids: CASSFSPDPLETQYF.

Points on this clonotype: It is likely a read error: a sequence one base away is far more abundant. The CDR3 sequence is CAISSGGTEAFF. The CDR3 nucleotides are TGTGCCATCAGCTCCGGGGGCACTGAAGCTTTCTTT. The rearrangement links TRBV10-3 to TRBJ1-1; a weak D match, TRBD1 (5 bases). Trimming pared 6 bases from V and 4 bases from J, leaving 9 bases between. This CDR3 region has 12 residues. Germline CDR1 ENHRY, CDR2 SYGVKD.

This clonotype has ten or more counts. The CDR3 nucleotides are TGTGCCAGCAGCTCCACTAGCGGGAGGACAGGGTCGGGCGAGCAGTACTTC. Its protein is CASSSTSGRTGSGEQYF. The genes are TRBV7-6 and TRBJ2-7; TRBD2 matches at 12 bases. The V and J ends lost 4 bases and 6 bases, in that order; junction bases with no gene match: 13. Germline lookup yields CDR1 SGHVS and CDR2 FNYEAQ. The CDR3 extends over 17 amino acids.

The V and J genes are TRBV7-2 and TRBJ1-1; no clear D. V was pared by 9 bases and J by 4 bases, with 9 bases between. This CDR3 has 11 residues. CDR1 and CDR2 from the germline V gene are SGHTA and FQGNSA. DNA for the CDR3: TGTGCCAGAGAATCGGGCACTGAAGCTTTCTTT. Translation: CARESGTEAFF.

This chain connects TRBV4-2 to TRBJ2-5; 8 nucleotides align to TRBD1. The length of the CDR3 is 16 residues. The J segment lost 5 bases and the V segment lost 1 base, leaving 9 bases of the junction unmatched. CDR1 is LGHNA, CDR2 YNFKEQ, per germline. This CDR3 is CASSQGRAGGIETQYF. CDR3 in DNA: TGTGCCAGCAGCCAAGGACGGGCAGGGGGCATCGAGACCCAGTACTTC.

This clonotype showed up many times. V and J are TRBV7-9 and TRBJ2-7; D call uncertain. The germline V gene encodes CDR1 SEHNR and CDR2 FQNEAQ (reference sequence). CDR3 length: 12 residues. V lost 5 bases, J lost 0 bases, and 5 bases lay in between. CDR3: CASSASSYEQYF. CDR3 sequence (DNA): TGTGCCAGCAGCGCAAGCTCCTACGAGCAGTACTTC.

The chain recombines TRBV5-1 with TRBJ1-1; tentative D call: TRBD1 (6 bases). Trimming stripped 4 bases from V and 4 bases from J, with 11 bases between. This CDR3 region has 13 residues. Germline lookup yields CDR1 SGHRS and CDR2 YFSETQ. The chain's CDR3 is CASSPTGATEAFF. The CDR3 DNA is TGCGCCAGCAGCCCTACGGGGGCCACTGAAGCTTTCTTT.

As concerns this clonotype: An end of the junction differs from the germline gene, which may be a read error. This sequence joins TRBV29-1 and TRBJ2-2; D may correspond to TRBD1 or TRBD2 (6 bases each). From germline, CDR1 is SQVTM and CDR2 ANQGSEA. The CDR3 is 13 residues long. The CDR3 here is CSVLGGVGGEPFF. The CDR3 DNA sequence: TGCAGCGTCCTAGGGGGAGTTGGCGGGGAGCCGTTTTTT.